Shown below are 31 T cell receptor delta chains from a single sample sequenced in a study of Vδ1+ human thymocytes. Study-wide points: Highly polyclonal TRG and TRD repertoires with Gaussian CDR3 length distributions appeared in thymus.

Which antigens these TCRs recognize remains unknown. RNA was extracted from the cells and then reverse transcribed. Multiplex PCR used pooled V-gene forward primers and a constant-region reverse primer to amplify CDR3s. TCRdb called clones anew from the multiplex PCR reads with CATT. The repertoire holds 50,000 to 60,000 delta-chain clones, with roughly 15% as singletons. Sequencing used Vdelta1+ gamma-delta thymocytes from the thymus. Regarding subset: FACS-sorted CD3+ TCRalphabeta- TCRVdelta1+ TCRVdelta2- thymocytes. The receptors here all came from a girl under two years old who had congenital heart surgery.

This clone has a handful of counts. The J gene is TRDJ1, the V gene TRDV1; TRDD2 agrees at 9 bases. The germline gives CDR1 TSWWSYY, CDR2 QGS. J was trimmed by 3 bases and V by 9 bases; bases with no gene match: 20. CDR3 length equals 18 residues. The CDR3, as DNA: TGTGCTCTGGCTGGCCTTCCTACGTCACTGGGGACGGCCGATAAACTCATCTTT. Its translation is CALAGLPTSLGTADKLIF.

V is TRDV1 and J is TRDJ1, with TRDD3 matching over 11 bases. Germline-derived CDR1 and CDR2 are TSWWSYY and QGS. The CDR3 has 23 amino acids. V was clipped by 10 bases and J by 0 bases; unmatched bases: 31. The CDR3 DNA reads TGTGCTCACGGTCTACGACTGGGGGATAATTGCCACCTTTTTGATCCGGACACCGATAAACTCATCTTT. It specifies CAHGLRLGDNCHLFDPDTDKLIF.

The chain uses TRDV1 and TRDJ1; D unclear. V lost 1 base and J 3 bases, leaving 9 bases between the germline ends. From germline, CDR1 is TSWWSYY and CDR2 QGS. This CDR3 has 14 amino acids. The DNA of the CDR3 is TGTGCTCTTGGGGAACAAAAGGGTGCCGATAAACTCATCTTT. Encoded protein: CALGEQKGADKLIF.

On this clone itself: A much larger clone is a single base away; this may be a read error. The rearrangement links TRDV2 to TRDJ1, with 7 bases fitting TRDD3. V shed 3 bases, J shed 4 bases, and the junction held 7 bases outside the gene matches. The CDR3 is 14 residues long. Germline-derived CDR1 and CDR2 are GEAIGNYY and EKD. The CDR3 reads CACDASGIGDKLIF. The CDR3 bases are TGTGCCTGTGACGCCTCGGGGATAGGCGATAAACTCATCTTT.

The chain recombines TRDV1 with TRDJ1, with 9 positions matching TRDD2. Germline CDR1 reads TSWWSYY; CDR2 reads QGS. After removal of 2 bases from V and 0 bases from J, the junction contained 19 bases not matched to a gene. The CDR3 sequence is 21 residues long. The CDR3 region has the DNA TGTGCTCTTGGGGAATGTCCCTTCCTACGTCTACTGGACAAGTACACCGATAAACTCATCTTT. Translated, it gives CALGECPFLRLLDKYTDKLIF.

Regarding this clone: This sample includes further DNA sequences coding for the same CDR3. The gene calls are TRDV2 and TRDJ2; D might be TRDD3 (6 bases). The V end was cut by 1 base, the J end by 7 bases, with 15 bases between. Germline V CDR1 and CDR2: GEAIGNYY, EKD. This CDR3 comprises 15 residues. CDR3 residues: CACDTAGMRGAQLFF. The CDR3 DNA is TGTGCCTGTGACACGGCGGGGATGAGGGGAGCACAACTCTTCTTT.

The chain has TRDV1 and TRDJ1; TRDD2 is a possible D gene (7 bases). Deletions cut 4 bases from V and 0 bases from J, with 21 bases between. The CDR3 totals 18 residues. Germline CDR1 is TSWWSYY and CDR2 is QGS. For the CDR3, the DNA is TGTGCTCTTGGGGGTGGGGGCTTTCCTACGCCGTACACCGATAAACTCATCTTT. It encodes CALGGGGFPTPYTDKLIF.

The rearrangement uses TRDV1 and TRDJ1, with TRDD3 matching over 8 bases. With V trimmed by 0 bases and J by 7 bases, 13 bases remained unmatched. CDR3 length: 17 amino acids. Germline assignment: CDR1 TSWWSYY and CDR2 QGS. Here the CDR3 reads CALGELGTGGEQSKLIF. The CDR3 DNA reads TGTGCTCTTGGGGAACTTGGAACTGGGGGGGAACAAAGTAAACTCATCTTT.

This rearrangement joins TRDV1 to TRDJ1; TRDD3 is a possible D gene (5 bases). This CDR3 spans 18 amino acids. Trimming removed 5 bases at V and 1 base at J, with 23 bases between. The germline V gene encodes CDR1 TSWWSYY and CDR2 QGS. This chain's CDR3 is CALGNDPPRMGTTDKLIF. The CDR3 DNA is TGTGCTCTTGGGAACGACCCTCCACGGATGGGGACCACCGATAAACTCATCTTT.

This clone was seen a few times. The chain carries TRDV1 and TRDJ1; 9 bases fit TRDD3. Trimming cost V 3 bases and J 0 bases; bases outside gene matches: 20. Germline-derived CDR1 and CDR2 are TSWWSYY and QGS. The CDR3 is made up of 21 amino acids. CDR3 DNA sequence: TGTGCTCTTGGGGACATTCCTTCCGTACTGGGGGACCCCTCGTACACCGATAAACTCATCTTT. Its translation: CALGDIPSVLGDPSYTDKLIF.

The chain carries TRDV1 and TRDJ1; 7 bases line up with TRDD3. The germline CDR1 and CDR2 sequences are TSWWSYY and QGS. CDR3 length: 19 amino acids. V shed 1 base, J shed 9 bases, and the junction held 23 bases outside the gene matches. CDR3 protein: CALGEPLFTGEKPCCELIF. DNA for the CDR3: TGTGCTCTTGGGGAACCCCTTTTTACTGGGGAAAAACCCTGTTGCGAACTCATCTTT.

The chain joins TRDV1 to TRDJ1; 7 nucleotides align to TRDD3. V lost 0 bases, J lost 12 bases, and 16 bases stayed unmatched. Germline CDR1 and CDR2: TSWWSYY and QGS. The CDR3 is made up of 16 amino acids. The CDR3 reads CALGELSHEYWGPIIF. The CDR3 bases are TGTGCTCTTGGGGAACTCTCCCACGAGTACTGGGGTCCTATCATCTTT.

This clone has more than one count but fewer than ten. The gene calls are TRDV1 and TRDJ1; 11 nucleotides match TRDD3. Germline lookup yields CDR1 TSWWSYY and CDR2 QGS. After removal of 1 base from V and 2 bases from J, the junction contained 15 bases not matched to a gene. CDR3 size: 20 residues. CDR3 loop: CALGEPPPGVGDTRTDKLIF. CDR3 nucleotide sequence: TGTGCTCTTGGGGAACCGCCTCCGGGCGTGGGGGATACGAGAACCGATAAACTCATCTTT.

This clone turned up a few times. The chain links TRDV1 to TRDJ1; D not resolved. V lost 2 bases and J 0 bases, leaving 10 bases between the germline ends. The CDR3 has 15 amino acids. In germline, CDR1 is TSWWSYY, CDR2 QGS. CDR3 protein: CALGEIRVNTDKLIF. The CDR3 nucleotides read TGTGCTCTTGGGGAAATTCGGGTTAACACCGATAAACTCATCTTT.

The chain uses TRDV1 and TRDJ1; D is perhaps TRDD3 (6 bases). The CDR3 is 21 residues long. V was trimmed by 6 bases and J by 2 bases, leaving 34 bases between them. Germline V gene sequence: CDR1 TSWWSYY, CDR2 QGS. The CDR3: CALGPPPLKGENPSWTDKLIF. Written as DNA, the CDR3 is TGTGCTCTTGGACCCCCCCCGTTGAAGGGGGAAAACCCCTCCTGGACCGATAAACTCATCTTT.

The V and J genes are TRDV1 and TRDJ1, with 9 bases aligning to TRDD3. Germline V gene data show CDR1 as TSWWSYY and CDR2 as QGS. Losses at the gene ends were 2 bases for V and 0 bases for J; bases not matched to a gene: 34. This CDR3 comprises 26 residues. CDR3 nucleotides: TGTGCTCTTGGGGAAAGGGGCCCACAATTCCTCCCACTTGCTGGGGGATCTGGCATGTACACCGATAAACTCATCTTT. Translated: CALGERGPQFLPLAGGSGMYTDKLIF.

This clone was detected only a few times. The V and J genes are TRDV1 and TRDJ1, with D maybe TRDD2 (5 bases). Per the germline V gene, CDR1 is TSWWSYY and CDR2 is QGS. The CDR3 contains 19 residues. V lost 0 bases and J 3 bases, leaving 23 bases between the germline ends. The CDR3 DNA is TGTGCTCTTGGGGAACTAAGGCCCCTTCACTCTACGACCCCCGATAAACTCATCTTT. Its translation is CALGELRPLHSTTPDKLIF.

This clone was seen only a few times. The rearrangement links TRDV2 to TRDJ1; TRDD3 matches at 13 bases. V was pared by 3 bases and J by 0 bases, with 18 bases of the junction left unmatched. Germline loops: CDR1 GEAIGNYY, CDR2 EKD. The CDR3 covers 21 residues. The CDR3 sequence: CACDFHWGIRTGVRYTDKLIF. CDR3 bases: TGTGCCTGTGACTTTCACTGGGGGATACGGACTGGGGTCCGGTACACCGATAAACTCATCTTT.

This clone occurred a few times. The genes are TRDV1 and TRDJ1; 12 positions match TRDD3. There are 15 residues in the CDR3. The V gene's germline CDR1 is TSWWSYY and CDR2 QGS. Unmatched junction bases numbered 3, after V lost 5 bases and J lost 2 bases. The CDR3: CALGRLGDTTDKLIF. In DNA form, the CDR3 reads TGTGCTCTTGGGAGGCTGGGGGATACGACCGATAAACTCATCTTT.

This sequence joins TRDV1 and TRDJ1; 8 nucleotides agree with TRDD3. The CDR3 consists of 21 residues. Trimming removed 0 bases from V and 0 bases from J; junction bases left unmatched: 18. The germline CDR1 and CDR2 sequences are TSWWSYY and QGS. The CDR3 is CALGELPPGWGRAMYTDKLIF. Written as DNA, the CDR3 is TGTGCTCTTGGGGAACTTCCTCCCGGCTGGGGGAGGGCCATGTACACCGATAAACTCATCTTT.

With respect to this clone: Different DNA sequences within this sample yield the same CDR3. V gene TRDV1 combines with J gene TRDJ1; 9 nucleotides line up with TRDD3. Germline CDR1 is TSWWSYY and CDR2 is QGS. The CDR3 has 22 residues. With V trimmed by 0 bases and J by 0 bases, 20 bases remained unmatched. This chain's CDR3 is CALGELDPTSSYWGSYTDKLIF. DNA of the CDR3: TGTGCTCTTGGGGAACTAGACCCTACCTCATCTTACTGGGGGAGCTACACCGATAAACTCATCTTT.

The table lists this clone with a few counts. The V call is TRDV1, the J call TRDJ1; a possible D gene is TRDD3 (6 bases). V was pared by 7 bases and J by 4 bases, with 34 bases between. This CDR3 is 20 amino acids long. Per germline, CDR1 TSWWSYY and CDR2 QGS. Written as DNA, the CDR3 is TGTGCTCTTGTGAACTTCCGCCGGGCCGGCCGGGCCTCGATACGCGATAAACTCATCTTT. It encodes CALVNFRRAGRASIRDKLIF.

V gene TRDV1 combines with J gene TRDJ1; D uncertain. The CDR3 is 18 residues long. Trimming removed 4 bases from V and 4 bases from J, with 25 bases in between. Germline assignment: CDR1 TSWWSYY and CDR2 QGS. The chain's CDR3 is CALGAQPSFATRSDKLIF. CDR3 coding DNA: TGTGCTCTTGGGGCACAACCCTCATTTGCTACGAGGAGCGATAAACTCATCTTT.

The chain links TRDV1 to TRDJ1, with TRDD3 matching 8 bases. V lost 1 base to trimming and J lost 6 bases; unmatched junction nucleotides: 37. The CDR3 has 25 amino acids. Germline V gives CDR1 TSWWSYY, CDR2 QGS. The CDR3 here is CALGEQVSCESWGIRADVKLNKLIF. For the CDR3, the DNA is TGTGCTCTTGGGGAACAGGTCAGTTGCGAGTCTTGGGGGATCCGAGCGGACGTAAAGCTCAATAAACTCATCTTT.

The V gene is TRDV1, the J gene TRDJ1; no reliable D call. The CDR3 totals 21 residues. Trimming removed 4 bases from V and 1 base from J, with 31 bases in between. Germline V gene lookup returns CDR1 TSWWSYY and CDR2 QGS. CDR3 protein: CALGAIYYGADLRWVTDKLIF. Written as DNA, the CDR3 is TGTGCTCTTGGGGCTATTTACTATGGCGCGGACTTACGTTGGGTCACCGATAAACTCATCTTT.

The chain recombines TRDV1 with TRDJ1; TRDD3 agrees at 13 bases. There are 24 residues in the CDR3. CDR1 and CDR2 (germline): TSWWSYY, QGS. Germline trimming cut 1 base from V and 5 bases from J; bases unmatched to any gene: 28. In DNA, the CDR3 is TGTGCTCTTGGGGAACCCATGCCTCCGAGAAGCTCGTCACGACTGGGGGATACGAGGGATAAACTCATCTTT. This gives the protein CALGEPMPPRSSSRLGDTRDKLIF.

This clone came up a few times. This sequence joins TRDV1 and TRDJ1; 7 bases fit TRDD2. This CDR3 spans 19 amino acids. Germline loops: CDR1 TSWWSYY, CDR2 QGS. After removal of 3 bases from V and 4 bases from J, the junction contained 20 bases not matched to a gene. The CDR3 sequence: CALGDSFLPSGPGIDKLIF. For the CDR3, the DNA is TGTGCTCTTGGGGACTCGTTCCTACCATCGGGACCCGGAATCGATAAACTCATCTTT.

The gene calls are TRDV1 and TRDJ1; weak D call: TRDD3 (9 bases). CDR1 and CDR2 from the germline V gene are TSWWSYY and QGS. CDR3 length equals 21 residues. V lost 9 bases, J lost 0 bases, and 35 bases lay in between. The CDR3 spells CALIGLPNTGDTFLNTDKLIF. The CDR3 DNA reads TGTGCTCTCATCGGCCTTCCTAATACTGGGGATACGTTTTTGAACACCGATAAACTCATCTTT.

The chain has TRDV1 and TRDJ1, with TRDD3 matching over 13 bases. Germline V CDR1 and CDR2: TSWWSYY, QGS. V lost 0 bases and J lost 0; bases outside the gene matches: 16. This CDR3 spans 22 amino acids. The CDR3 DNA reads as TGTGCTCTTGGGGAACTTCCTACCTTGACTGGGGGATACGCGCCGTACACCGATAAACTCATCTTT. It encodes CALGELPTLTGGYAPYTDKLIF.

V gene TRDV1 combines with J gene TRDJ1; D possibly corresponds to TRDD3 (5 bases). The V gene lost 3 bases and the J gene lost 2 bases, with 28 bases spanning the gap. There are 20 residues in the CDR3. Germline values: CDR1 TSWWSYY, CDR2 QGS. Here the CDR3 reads CALGDRHEGGPLTMTDKLIF. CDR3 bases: TGTGCTCTTGGGGACCGGCACGAGGGGGGTCCCCTGACGATGACCGATAAACTCATCTTT.

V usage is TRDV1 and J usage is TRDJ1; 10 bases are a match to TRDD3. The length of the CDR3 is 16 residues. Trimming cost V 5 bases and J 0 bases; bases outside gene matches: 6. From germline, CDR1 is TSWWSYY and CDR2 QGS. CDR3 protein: CALGTTGGYDTDKLIF. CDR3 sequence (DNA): TGTGCTCTTGGGACCACCGGGGGATACGACACCGATAAACTCATCTTT.